Below are 26 T cell receptor beta chains sequenced from a single sample in a study of Graves' ophthalmopathy and Graves' hyperthyroidism. Amplified material comprised TCR beta CDR3 regions derived from RNA transcripts. In the first round, RT-PCR was carried out with HTBI primers, and a multiplex PCR formed the second round. TCRdb called the multiplex PCR reads again in MiXCR, with one record for every CDR3 protein. The sample holds a few hundred thousand distinct CDR3 sequences; 15% are singletons and the top ten take 5.5% to 8%. Sample: peripheral blood. These receptors were obtained from a woman aged 18-35 years with stable Graves' hyperthyroidism.

This clonotype was seen a single time. This chain's CDR3 is CASSYGTQPVITEAFF. CDR3 nucleotide sequence: TGTGCCAGCAGTTACGGTACACAGCCCGTGATCACTGAAGCTTTCTTT. The chain combines TRBV6-5 with TRBJ1-1; D unresolved. The CDR3 extends over 16 amino acids. Trimming cost V 2 bases and J 4 bases, with 17 bases left between them. The germline V gene encodes CDR1 MNHEY and CDR2 SVGAGI.

In this sample, this clonotype turned up many times. V and J are TRBV12-3 or TRBV12-4 and TRBJ2-5; TRBD1 matches 8 bases. V was pared by 2 bases and J by 3 bases, with 11 bases of the junction left unmatched. CDR3 size: 17 residues. CDR3 loop: CASSLRLGRGRKETQYF. CDR3 nucleotides: TGTGCCAGCAGTTTACGTCTGGGCAGGGGGCGGAAAGAGACCCAGTACTTC.

CDR3 DNA sequence: TGCAGTGCCCAGGACTTCTCCTACGAGCAGTACTTC. This sequence encodes CSAQDFSYEQYF. The rearrangement joins TRBV20-1 to TRBJ2-7, with TRBD2 as a possible D gene (5 bases). Trimming removed 6 bases at V and 0 bases at J, with 9 bases between. Per germline, CDR1 DFQATT and CDR2 SNEGSKA (reference sequence). The CDR3 has 12 amino acids.

This clonotype was recorded at least ten times. The gene calls are TRBV13 and TRBJ1-1, with D possibly matching TRBD1 (6 bases). CDR1 PRHDT and CDR2 FYEKMQ come from the germline V gene (reference sequence). CDR3 size: 14 residues. The germline V and J ends were trimmed by 6 bases and 1 base, with 12 bases remaining between them. The CDR3 sequence: CASSSRGGNTEAFF. CDR3 in DNA: TGTGCCAGCAGTTCCAGGGGCGGGAACACTGAAGCTTTCTTT.

In this sample, this clonotype turned up many times. The chain joins TRBV20-1 to TRBJ2-7; 8 bases agree with TRBD1. The CDR3 is made up of 11 amino acids. Trimming removed 6 bases from V and 5 bases from J; junction bases left unmatched: 3. Germline V gene sequence: CDR1 DFQATT, CDR2 SNEGSKA (reference sequence). The CDR3 DNA is TGCAGTGCCAGGGGGCTCGACGAGCAGTACTTC. It yields the protein CSARGLDEQYF.

V usage is TRBV6-1 and J usage is TRBJ1-2; weak D call: TRBD1 (6 bases). The CDR3 is 15 amino acids. Trimming pared 7 bases from V and 4 bases from J, leaving 19 bases between. Germline-derived CDR1 and CDR2 are MNHNS and SASEGT. The CDR3 DNA sequence: TGTGCCAGCACTGGCCCTTCATCGGGGGCCTATGGCTACACCTTC. This gives the protein CASTGPSSGAYGYTF.

At least ten counts were recorded for this clonotype. CDR3 protein: CASNIGGGGGETQYF. In nucleotides, the CDR3 is TGTGCCAGCAACATAGGAGGCGGGGGTGGTGAGACCCAGTACTTC. V is TRBV7-9 and J is TRBJ2-5; TRBD2 aligns across 7 bases. The CDR3 consists of 15 residues. The V gene's germline CDR1 is SEHNR and CDR2 FQNEAQ (reference sequence). Germline trimming cut 7 bases from V and 5 bases from J; bases unmatched to any gene: 13.

This clonotype was picked up many times. J is TRBJ1-2 and V is TRBV2; maybe TRBD1 (5 bases). Between the trimmed V and J ends, which lost 8 bases and 2 bases, there was a span of 12 bases. This CDR3 has 13 residues. Germline V lookup: CDR1 SNHLY, CDR2 FYNNEI. Here the CDR3 reads CASRDDLNYGYTF. The CDR3 coding sequence is TGTGCCAGCCGGGACGACCTAAACTATGGCTACACCTTC. Full variable domain (remainder filled in from reference TRBV2 and TRBJ1-2): EPEVTQTPSHQVTQMGQEVILRCVPISNHLYFYWYRQILGQKVEFLVSFYNNEISEKSEIFDDQFSVERPDGSNFTLKIRSTKLEDSAMYFCASRDDLNYGYTFGSGTRLTVV.

Comment on this clonotype: A much bigger clone sits one base away, suggesting this may be a read error. Given the absence of the conserved phenylalanine or tryptophan at the CDR3 end, a read error is likely. The chain employs TRBV7-2 and TRBJ2-2; TRBD1 aligns across 9 bases. V was pared by 10 bases and J by 4 bases, with 4 bases of the junction left unmatched. This CDR3 is built from 13 residues. The germline V gene encodes CDR1 SGHTA and CDR2 FQGNSA. This CDR3 is CANADRGTGELFL. The CDR3 bases are TGTGCCAATGCGGACAGGGGCACCGGGGAGCTGTTTTTG.

The genes are TRBV19 and TRBJ1-2; 9 bases are a match to TRBD1. This CDR3 region has 16 residues. J gave up 6 bases and V 7 bases, and 15 bases lay outside the gene matches. Per the germline V gene, CDR1 is LNHDA and CDR2 is SQIVND (reference sequence). CDR3 bases: TGTGCCAGTATCCTAAGCAAGGACAGGGGCGGGAATGGCTACACCTTC. It translates to CASILSKDRGGNGYTF.

This clonotype was observed at least ten times. CDR3: CASSELGSSYNEQFF. The CDR3 region has the DNA TGTGCCAGCAGTGAACTCGGGAGCTCCTACAATGAGCAGTTCTTC. The chain is built from TRBV6-1 and TRBJ2-1, with D possibly matching TRBD2 (6 bases). Trimming removed 2 bases from V and 0 bases from J, with 8 bases in between. The CDR3 extends over 15 amino acids. Looked up from germline, CDR1 is MNHNS and CDR2 is SASEGT.

There are many counts of this clonotype. The rearrangement joins TRBV24-1 to TRBJ2-5; tentatively, D is TRBD2 (6 bases). The CDR3 covers 15 residues. Germline V CDR1 and CDR2: KGHDR, SFDVKD. Trimming left V 2 bases short and J 2 bases short, with 11 bases between. In nucleotides, the CDR3 is TGTGCCACCAGTGATTGGAGGGGTCAGCAAGAGACCCAGTACTTC. This translates into CATSDWRGQQETQYF.

At least ten counts were recorded for this clonotype. The CDR3 loop reads CASSLRGYGYTF. DNA of the CDR3: TGTGCCAGCAGTTTAAGAGGCTATGGCTACACCTTC. This chain links TRBV12-3 or TRBV12-4 with TRBJ1-2; D is unclear. Trimming removed 2 bases from V and 4 bases from J, with 5 bases in between. The CDR3 is 12 residues long.

This clonotype has a count of ten or more. The genes are TRBV19 and TRBJ1-5; D call uncertain. Trimming took 7 bases from V and 1 from J, leaving 8 bases between them. This CDR3 region has 13 residues. Germline V gene lookup returns CDR1 LNHDA and CDR2 SQIVND (reference sequence). For the CDR3, the DNA is TGTGCCAGTACCGATACGAGCAATCAGCCCCAGCATTTT. Translation gives CASTDTSNQPQHF.

This clonotype appeared many times. The gene calls are TRBV6-2 or TRBV6-3 and TRBJ1-1; D gene unclear. The V gene's germline CDR1 is MNHEY and CDR2 SVGEGT. The CDR3 spans 13 residues. The V end lost 6 bases, the J end lost 11 bases, and 19 bases lay between the germline ends. DNA for the CDR3: TGTGCCAGCAGCTTACATGACGGGGTTCGGGCTTTCTTT. Residues: CASSLHDGVRAFF.

This clonotype was seen many times. The V call is TRBV7-3, the J call TRBJ1-1; D is unresolved. Trimming stripped 5 bases from V and 3 bases from J, with 19 bases between. Germline V lookup: CDR1 SGHTA, CDR2 FQGTGA. The CDR3 loop spans 16 amino acids. In DNA form, the CDR3 reads TGTGCCAGCAGCCAATTGAGGGTTTCTGGTCACACTGAAGCTTTCTTT. It codes for CASSQLRVSGHTEAFF.

This clonotype was seen at least ten times. The chain links TRBV28 to TRBJ2-4, with 9 bases identical to TRBD1. Germline V gives CDR1 MDHEN, CDR2 SYDVKM. The CDR3 is made up of 16 amino acids. The trim removed 4 bases at V and 4 bases at J, leaving 8 bases unmatched. The CDR3: CASSSFGQGTKNIQYF. CDR3 nucleotide sequence: TGTGCCAGCAGTTCATTCGGACAGGGGACAAAAAACATTCAGTACTTC. Full variable domain (rest looked up from reference TRBV28 and TRBJ2-4): DVKVTQSSRYLVKRTGEKVFLECVQDMDHENMFWYRQDPGLGLRLIYFSYDVKMKEKGDIPEGYSVSREKKERFSLILESASTNQTSMYLCASSSFGQGTKNIQYFGAGTRLSVL.

This clonotype was recorded many times. The chain is built from TRBV7-2 and TRBJ2-7; D ambiguous. Germline CDR1 reads SGHTA; CDR2 reads FQGNSA. The CDR3 covers 14 residues. V shed 1 base and J shed 0 bases, with 7 bases lying between them. CDR3 nucleotide sequence: TGTGCCAGCAGCTTAGGGGCTGCCTCCTACGAGCAGTACTTC. This gives the protein CASSLGAASYEQYF.

This clonotype showed up many times. V is TRBV19 and J is TRBJ1-2; tentative D call: TRBD1 (6 bases). CDR1 is LNHDA and CDR2 is SQIVND in the germline V gene (reference sequence). The CDR3 consists of 14 residues. The ends were cut back, 6 bases at V and 4 bases at J, with 15 bases in the middle. The CDR3 nucleotides are TGTGCCAGTAGGGACTTACAGGGCGCCTATGGCTACACCTTC. The encoded protein is CASRDLQGAYGYTF.

This clonotype was counted at least ten times. This rearrangement joins TRBV27 to TRBJ1-2; D unresolved. CDR1 MNHEY and CDR2 SMNVEV come from the germline V gene (reference sequence). V was pared by 7 bases and J by 8 bases, with 14 bases between. This CDR3 has 12 amino acids. The CDR3 DNA follows: TGTGCCAGCACCTCTGCAAGAGGGGGCTACACCTTC. Protein product: CASTSARGGYTF.

This clonotype has a handful of counts. The chain combines TRBV20-1 with TRBJ2-4; D is ambiguous. The V end lost 0 bases, the J end lost 1 base, and 10 bases lay between the germline ends. The CDR3 totals 15 residues. The germline V gene has CDR1 DFQATT and CDR2 SNEGSKA (reference sequence). The CDR3 here is CSARDPAGAKNIQYF. The CDR3 DNA reads as TGCAGTGCTAGAGACCCCGCCGGGGCCAAAAACATTCAGTACTTC.

The sample holds many counts of this clonotype. A far more abundant clone sits one base away, making this likely a read error. The J gene is TRBJ2-5, the V gene TRBV6-2 or TRBV6-3; unclear D gene. This CDR3 has 11 residues. Germline V gives CDR1 MNHEY, CDR2 SVGEGT. The germline V and J ends were trimmed by 4 bases and 4 bases, with 4 bases remaining between them. The CDR3 here is CASSFPETQYF. The CDR3 DNA reads TGTGCCAGCAGTTTCCCAGAGACCCAGTACTTC.

The table lists this clonotype with many counts. The V gene is TRBV19, the J gene TRBJ2-5, with D possibly TRBD2 on 5 matching bases. V gave up 7 bases and J gave up 5 bases, with 14 bases separating them. The CDR3 length is 13 residues. Germline CDR1 LNHDA, CDR2 SQIVND (reference sequence). The CDR3 loop reads CASKGWRWETQYF. The CDR3 coding sequence is TGTGCCAGTAAGGGTTGGAGGTGGGAGACCCAGTACTTC.

This clonotype was observed many times. The J gene is TRBJ2-7, the V gene TRBV12-3 or TRBV12-4; the match to TRBD2 covers 7 bases. This CDR3 is built from 13 residues. Germline trimming cut 6 bases from V and 5 bases from J; bases unmatched to any gene: 7. The CDR3 DNA sequence: TGTGCCAGCAGGTTCGGGGGGTTTGACGAGCAGTACTTC. Protein sequence: CASRFGGFDEQYF.

This clonotype was counted once. The chain recombines TRBV10-3 with TRBJ1-3; D is ambiguous. Germline V gene sequence: CDR1 ENHRY, CDR2 SYGVKD. V dropped 9 bases and J dropped 1 base, with 10 bases sitting between them. The CDR3 is made up of 13 amino acids. As DNA, the CDR3 is TGTGCCATTACAGCCTCTTCTGGAAACACCATATATTTT. Protein product: CAITASSGNTIYF.

V gene TRBV7-9 combines with J gene TRBJ1-2; tentatively, D is TRBD1 (6 bases). The germline V gene has CDR1 SEHNR and CDR2 FQNEAQ (reference sequence). The CDR3 is 15 amino acids. V shed 10 bases and J shed 7 bases, with 25 bases lying between them. CDR3 loop: CATRGGGAGFSGYTF. CDR3 coding DNA: TGTGCCACCCGGGGTGGGGGCGCGGGTTTTTCTGGCTACACCTTC. The full variable domain, with the rest looked up from reference TRBV7-9 and TRBJ1-2, is DTGVSQNPRHKITKRGQNVTFRCDPISEHNRLYWYRQTLGQGPEFLTYFQNEAQLEKSRLLSDRFSAERPKGSFSTLEIQRTEQGDSAMYLCATRGGGAGFSGYTFGSGTRLTVV.